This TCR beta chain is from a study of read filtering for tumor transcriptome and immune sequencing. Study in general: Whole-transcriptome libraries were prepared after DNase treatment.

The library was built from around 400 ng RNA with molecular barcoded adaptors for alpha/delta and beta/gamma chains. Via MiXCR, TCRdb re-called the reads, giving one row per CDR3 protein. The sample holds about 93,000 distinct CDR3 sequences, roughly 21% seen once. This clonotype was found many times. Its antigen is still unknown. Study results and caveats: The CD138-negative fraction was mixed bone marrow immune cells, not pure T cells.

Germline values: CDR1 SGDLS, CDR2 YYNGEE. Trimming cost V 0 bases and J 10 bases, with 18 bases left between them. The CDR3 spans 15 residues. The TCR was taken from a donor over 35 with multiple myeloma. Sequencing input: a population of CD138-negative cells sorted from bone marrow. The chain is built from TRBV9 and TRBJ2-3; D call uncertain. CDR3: CASSVEANSLLSQYF. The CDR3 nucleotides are TGTGCCAGCAGCGTAGAGGCCAACTCCCTCCTCTCGCAGTATTTT.